The source of this TCR beta chain is a study of blood T cell repertoires in COVID-19. This CDR3 comprises 13 residues. V was pared by 2 bases and J by 8 bases, with 7 bases between. In germline, CDR1 is MNHEY, CDR2 SVGEGT. Assay used: immunoSEQ multiplex PCR; TCRdb lists only in-frame clones, some missing. The sample has about 160,000 clones; about 87% are singletons. The sample consisted of peripheral blood. The sequence came from a woman in her 70s with COVID-19, enrolled during active disease. The chain couples TRBV6-2 or TRBV6-3 to TRBJ1-6; D not certain. CDR3 protein: CASSYPTHSPLHF. Here the CDR3 DNA reads TGTGCCAGCAGTTACCCCACTCATTCACCCCTCCACTTT.